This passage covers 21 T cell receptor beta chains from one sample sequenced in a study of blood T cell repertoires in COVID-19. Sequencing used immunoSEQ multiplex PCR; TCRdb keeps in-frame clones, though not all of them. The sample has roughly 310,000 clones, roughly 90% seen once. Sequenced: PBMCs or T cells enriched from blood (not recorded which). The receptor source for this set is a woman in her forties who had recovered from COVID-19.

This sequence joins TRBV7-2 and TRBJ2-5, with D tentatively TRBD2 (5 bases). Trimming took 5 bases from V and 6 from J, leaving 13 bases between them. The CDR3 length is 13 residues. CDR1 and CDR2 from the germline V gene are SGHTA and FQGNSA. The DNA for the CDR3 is TGTGCCAGCAGCGAGGGATACCCCAAGACCCAGTACTTC. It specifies CASSEGYPKTQYF.

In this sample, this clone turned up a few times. Here the CDR3 DNA reads TGTGCCCGGGACGGACAGGGAGAATCCGGGGAGCTGTTTTTT. It translates to CARDGQGESGELFF. This sequence joins TRBV30 and TRBJ2-2, with 8 bases identical to TRBD1. J lost 6 bases, V lost 8 bases, and 11 bases had no gene match. CDR3 length: 14 residues. Germline V gene data show CDR1 as GTSNPN and CDR2 as SVGIG (reference sequence).

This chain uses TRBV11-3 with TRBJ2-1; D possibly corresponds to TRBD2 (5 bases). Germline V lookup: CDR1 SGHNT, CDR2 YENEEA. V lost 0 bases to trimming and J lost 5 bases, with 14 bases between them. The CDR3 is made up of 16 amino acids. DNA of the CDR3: TGTGCCAGCAGCTTAGATGGGCAGTGGGGAGACAATGAGCAGTTCTTC. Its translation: CASSLDGQWGDNEQFF.

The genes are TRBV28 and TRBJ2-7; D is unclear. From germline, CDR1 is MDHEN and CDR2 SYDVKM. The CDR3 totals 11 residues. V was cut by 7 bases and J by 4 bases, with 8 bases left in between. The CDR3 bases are TGTGCCAGCAAAACAGTTTACGAGCAGTACTTC. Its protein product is CASKTVYEQYF.

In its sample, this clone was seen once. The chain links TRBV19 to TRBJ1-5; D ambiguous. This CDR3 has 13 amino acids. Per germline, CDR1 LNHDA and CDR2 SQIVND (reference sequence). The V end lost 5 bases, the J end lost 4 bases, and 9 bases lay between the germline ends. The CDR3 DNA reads TGTGCCAGTAGTCTAGGGAGGAATCAGCCCCAGCATTTT. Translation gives CASSLGRNQPQHF.

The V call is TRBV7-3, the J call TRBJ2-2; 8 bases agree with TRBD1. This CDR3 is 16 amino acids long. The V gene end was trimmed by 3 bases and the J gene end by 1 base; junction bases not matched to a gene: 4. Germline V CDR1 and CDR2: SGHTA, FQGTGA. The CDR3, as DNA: TGTGCCAGCAGCTTTGCAGGGGGCTTGAACACCGGGGAGCTGTTTTTT. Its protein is CASSFAGGLNTGELFF.

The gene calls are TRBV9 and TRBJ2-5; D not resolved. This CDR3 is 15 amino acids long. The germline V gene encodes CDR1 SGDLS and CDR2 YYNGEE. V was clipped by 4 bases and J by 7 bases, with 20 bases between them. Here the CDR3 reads CASSPHPLVEATQYF. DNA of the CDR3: TGTGCCAGCAGCCCACATCCCTTAGTTGAGGCGACCCAGTACTTC.

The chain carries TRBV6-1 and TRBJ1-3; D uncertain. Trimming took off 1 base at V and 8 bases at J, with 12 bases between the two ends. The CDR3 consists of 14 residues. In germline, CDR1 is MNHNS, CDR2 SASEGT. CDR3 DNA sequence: TGTGCCAGCAGTGAAGATCATTGGGCTGACACCATATATTTT. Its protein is CASSEDHWADTIYF.

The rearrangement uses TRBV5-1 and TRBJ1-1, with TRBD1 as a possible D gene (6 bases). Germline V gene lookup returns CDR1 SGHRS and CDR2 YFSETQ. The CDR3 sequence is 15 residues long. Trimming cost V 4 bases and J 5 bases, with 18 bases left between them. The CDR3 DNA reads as TGCGCCAGCAGCGTTTACGGACTTCAGGGGACTGAAGCTTTCTTT. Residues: CASSVYGLQGTEAFF. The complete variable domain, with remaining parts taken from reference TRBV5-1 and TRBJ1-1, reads KAGVTQTPRYLIKTRGQQVTLSCSPISGHRSVSWYQQTPGQGLQFLFEYFSETQRNKGNFPGRFSGRQFSNSRSEMNVSTLELGDSALYLCASSVYGLQGTEAFFGQGTRLTVV.

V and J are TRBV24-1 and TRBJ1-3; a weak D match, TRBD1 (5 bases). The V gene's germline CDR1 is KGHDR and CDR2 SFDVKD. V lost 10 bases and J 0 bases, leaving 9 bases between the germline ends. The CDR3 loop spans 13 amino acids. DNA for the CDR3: TGTGCCACAAGTCAGGGCTCTGGAAACACCATATATTTT. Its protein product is CATSQGSGNTIYF.

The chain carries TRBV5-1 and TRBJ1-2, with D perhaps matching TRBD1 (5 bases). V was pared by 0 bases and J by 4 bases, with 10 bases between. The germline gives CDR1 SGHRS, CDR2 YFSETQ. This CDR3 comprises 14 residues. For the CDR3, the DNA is TGCGCCAGCAGCTTGGGACAGTCTTTCTATGGCTACACCTTC. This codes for CASSLGQSFYGYTF.

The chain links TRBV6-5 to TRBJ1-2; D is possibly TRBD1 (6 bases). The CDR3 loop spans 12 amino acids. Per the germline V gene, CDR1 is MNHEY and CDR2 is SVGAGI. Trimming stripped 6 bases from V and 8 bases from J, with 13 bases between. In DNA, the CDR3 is TGTGCCAGCAGCCAGACGGGGGGCGGCTACACCTTC. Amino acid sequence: CASSQTGGGYTF.

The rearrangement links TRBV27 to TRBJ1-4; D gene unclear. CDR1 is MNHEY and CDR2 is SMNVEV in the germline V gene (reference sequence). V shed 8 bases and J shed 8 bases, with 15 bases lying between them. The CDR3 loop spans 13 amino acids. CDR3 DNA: TGTGCCAGCGGACTAAGAACCGGCGAAAAACTGTTTTTT. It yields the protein CASGLRTGEKLFF.

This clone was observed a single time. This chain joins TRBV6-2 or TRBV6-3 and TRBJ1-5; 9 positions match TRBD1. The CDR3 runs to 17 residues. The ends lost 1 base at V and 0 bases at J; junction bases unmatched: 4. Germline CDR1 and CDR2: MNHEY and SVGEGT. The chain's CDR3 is CASSYYRGHYSNQPQHF. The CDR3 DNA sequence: TGTGCCAGCAGTTACTACAGGGGGCATTATAGCAATCAGCCCCAGCATTTT.

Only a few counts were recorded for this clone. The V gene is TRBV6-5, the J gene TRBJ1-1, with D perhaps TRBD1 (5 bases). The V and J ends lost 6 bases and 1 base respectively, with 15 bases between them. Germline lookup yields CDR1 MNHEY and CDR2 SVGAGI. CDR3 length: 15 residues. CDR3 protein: CASRRTRQENTEAFF. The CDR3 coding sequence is TGTGCCAGCAGGCGGACACGGCAAGAGAACACTGAAGCTTTCTTT.

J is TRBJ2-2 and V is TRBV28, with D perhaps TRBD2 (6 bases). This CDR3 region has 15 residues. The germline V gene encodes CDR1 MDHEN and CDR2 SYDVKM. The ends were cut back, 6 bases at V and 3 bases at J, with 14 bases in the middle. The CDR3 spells CASRRGLRDTGELFF. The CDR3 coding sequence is TGTGCCAGCAGAAGGGGACTCAGGGACACCGGGGAGCTGTTTTTT.

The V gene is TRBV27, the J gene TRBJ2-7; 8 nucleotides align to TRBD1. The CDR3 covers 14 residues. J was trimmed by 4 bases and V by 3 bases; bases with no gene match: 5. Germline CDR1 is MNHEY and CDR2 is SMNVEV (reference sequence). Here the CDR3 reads CASSFQGAGYEQYF. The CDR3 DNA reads TGTGCCAGCAGTTTTCAGGGGGCCGGGTACGAGCAGTACTTC.

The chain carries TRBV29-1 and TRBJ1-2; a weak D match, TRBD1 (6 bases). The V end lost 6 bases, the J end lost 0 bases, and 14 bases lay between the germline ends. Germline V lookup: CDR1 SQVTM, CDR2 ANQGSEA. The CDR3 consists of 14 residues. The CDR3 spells CSVRTATTNYGYTF. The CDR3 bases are TGCAGCGTCCGGACAGCCACGACTAACTATGGCTACACCTTC. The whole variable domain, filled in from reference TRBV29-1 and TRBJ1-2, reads SAVISQKPSRDICQRGTSLTIQCQVDSQVTMMFWYRQQPGQSLTLIATANQGSEATYESGFVIDKFPISRPNLTFSTLTVSNMSPEDSSIYLCSVRTATTNYGYTFGSGTRLTVV.

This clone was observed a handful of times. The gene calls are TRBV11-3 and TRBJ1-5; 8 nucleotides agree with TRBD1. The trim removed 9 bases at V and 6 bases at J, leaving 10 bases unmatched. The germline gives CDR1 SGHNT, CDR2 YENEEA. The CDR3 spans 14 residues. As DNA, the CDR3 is TGTGCCAGACTCGGACAGGGTGGAATTCAGCCCCAGCATTTT. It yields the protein CARLGQGGIQPQHF.

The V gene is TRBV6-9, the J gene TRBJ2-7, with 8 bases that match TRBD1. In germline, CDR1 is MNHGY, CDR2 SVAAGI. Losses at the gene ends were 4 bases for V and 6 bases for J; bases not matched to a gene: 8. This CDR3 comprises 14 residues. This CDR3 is CASSFYGTGSEQYF. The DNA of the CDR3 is TGTGCCAGCAGTTTCTACGGGACAGGCTCCGAGCAGTACTTC.

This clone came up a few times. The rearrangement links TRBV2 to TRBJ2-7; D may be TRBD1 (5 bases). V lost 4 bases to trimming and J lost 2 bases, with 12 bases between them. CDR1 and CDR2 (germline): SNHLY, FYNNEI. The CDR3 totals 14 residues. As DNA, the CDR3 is TGTGCCAGCAGTGTTTTTCCAGGGACCTACGAGCAGTACTTC. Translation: CASSVFPGTYEQYF.